This T cell receptor beta chain was recorded in a study of blood T cell repertoires in COVID-19. In the authors' methods: Reference gene primer amplification yielded estimated nucleated cell counts. Profiling relied on immunoSEQ multiplex PCR, and the TCRdb table lists in-frame clones only, not all of them. The V and J calls and clone size come from that table; D and trimming were worked out from the DNA. The data show some 300,000 clones, approximately 89% seen once. Exposed enrollees encountered a COVID-19 case at some point within 2 weeks before study entry. Germline CDR1 is SGHAT and CDR2 is FQNNGV. The CDR3 is 16 amino acids. V lost 1 base, J lost 0 bases, and 9 bases lay in between.

The rearrangement links TRBV11-2 to TRBJ2-2; D is unresolved. The material sequenced was PBMCs or T cells enriched from blood (not recorded which). This TCR was sampled from a woman aged 50 to 65 who had been exposed to COVID-19. The CDR3 sequence: CASSLGSRTNTGELFF. In DNA, the CDR3 is TGTGCCAGCAGCTTAGGATCCAGGACGAACACCGGGGAGCTGTTTTTT.